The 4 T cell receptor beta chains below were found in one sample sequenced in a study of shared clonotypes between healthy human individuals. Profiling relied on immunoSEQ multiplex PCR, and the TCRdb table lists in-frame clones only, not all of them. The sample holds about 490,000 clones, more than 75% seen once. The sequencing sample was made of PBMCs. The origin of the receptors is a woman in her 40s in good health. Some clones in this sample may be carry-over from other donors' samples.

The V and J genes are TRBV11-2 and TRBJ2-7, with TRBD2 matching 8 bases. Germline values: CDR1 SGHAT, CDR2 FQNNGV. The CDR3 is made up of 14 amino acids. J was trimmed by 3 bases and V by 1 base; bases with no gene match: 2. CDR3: CASSLGLANYEQYF. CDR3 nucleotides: TGTGCCAGCAGCTTAGGACTAGCGAACTACGAGCAGTACTTC.

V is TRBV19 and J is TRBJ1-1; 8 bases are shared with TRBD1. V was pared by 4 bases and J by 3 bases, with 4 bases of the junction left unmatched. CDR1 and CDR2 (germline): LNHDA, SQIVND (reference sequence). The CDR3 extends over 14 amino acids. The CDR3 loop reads CASSNRGGDTEAFF. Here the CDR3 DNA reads TGTGCCAGTAGTAACAGGGGGGGCGACACTGAAGCTTTCTTT.

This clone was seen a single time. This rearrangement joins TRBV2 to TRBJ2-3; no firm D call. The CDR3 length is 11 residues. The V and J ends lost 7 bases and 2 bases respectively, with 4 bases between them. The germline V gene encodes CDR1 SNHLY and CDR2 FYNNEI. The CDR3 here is CASIYTDTQYF. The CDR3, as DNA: TGTGCCAGCATTTACACAGATACGCAGTATTTT. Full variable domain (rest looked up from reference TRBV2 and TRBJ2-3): EPEVTQTPSHQVTQMGQEVILRCVPISNHLYFYWYRQILGQKVEFLVSFYNNEISEKSEIFDDQFSVERPDGSNFTLKIRSTKLEDSAMYFCASIYTDTQYFGPGTRLTVL.

The CDR3 loop reads CASSSRTSDTDTQYF. The CDR3 DNA is TGTGCCAGCAGCTCCAGGACTAGCGACACAGATACGCAGTATTTT. The chain employs TRBV7-2 and TRBJ2-3; 9 nucleotides align to TRBD2. The CDR3 length is 15 residues. The trim removed 4 bases at V and 2 bases at J, leaving 4 bases unmatched. The germline CDR1 and CDR2 sequences are SGHTA and FQGNSA.